This T cell receptor (beta chain) was recovered during a study of neurological immune-mediated disorders. Template-switch 5'RACE cDNA synthesis added a 10-nucleotide unique molecular identifier. TCRdb itself ran the 5' RACE reads through MiXCR, one entry per CDR3 protein. The top ten clones hold approximately 1.6% of a sample with about 52,000 distinct CDR3 sequences, 3.6% of them seen once. Broader study findings: With the multiple sclerosis repertoire cluster, none of the clinical or MRI features showed an association. The study found the most TCR clonal expansion in HTLV-1-associated myelopathy and the least in multiple sclerosis, below healthy controls.

In its sample, this clonotype was seen many times. Its antigen is not identified. V gave up 5 bases and J gave up 6 bases, with 8 bases separating them. This CDR3 spans 12 amino acids. This clonotype was sampled from a man between 25 and 39 years old with multiple sclerosis. This rearrangement joins TRBV12-3 or TRBV12-4 to TRBJ1-5; D possibly corresponds to TRBD1 (5 bases). The sequencing sample was made of PBMCs. The CDR3 protein is CASSARVQPQHF. In nucleotides, the CDR3 is TGTGCCAGCAGTGCCAGGGTTCAGCCCCAGCATTTT.